The 24 T cell receptor beta chains in this list originate from one sample, sequenced in a study of shared clonotypes between healthy human individuals. Sequencing used immunoSEQ multiplex PCR; TCRdb keeps in-frame clones, though not all of them. The sample lists roughly 1,500,000 clones; approximately 98.5% were seen once. Sequencing was done on a sample of naive CD4+ T cells sorted from blood. Subset defined: CD45RA+ positively selected. The receptors stem from a man aged 25-45 years in good health.

This clone has only one observation. The V call is TRBV2, the J call TRBJ1-2; D not certain. V gave up 6 bases and J gave up 3 bases, with 14 bases separating them. Germline lookup yields CDR1 SNHLY and CDR2 FYNNEI. The CDR3 runs 14 residues. CDR3 loop: CASRAFPGDYGYTF. The CDR3 bases are TGTGCCAGCAGAGCCTTCCCTGGGGACTATGGCTACACCTTC.

The V and J genes are TRBV2 and TRBJ1-1; D uncertain. CDR3 length equals 12 residues. Germline V CDR1 and CDR2: SNHLY, FYNNEI. V lost 6 bases, J lost 5 bases, and 10 bases lay in between. The CDR3 bases are TGTGCCAGCAGAGGTGACCTAACTGAAGCTTTCTTT. Translating it yields CASRGDLTEAFF.

A word on this clone: This sample includes further DNA sequences coding for the same CDR3. The chain has TRBV6-1 and TRBJ1-5; D is unclear. This CDR3 is built from 11 residues. Germline values: CDR1 MNHNS, CDR2 SASEGT. V was clipped by 2 bases and J by 7 bases, with 3 bases between them. CDR3 sequence: CASSEYQPQHF. In DNA, the CDR3 is TGTGCCAGCAGTGAATACCAGCCCCAGCATTTT.

The V and J genes are TRBV18 and TRBJ1-5; tentative D call: TRBD1 (6 bases). Per the germline V gene, CDR1 is KGHSH and CDR2 is LQKENI. The CDR3 runs 14 residues. Trimming removed 3 bases from V and 11 bases from J, with 17 bases in between. The DNA for the CDR3 is TGTGCCAGCTCACCGGGACACTCGAAAGGGGCCCAGCATTTT. Its translation is CASSPGHSKGAQHF.

The gene calls are TRBV29-1 and TRBJ2-7; D remains unclear. Between the trimmed V and J ends, which lost 4 bases and 3 bases, there was a span of 10 bases. The CDR3 is 12 residues long. Germline V gene lookup returns CDR1 SQVTM and CDR2 ANQGSEA. CDR3 loop: CSVGAADYEQYF. The CDR3 nucleotides are TGCAGCGTTGGGGCAGCAGACTACGAGCAGTACTTC.

The V and J genes are TRBV5-1 and TRBJ2-7; 8 nucleotides agree with TRBD2. The J segment lost 4 bases and the V segment lost 4 bases, leaving 10 bases of the junction unmatched. CDR1 SGHRS and CDR2 YFSETQ come from the germline V gene. The CDR3 has 15 residues. The CDR3 DNA reads TGCGCCAGCAGCAGGAGGGCTAGCGGGTTTTACGAGCAGTACTTC. Translation: CASSRRASGFYEQYF.

The chain employs TRBV11-1 and TRBJ1-1; D remains ambiguous. The CDR3 runs 13 residues. The germline V and J ends were trimmed by 7 bases and 4 bases, with 13 bases remaining between them. In germline, CDR1 is SGHAT, CDR2 FQDESV (reference sequence). The chain's CDR3 is CASNTNRGTEAFF. The DNA of the CDR3 is TGTGCCAGCAACACTAACCGGGGCACTGAAGCTTTCTTT.

V is TRBV18 and J is TRBJ2-5, with D unclear. CDR3 length equals 15 residues. Germline values: CDR1 KGHSH, CDR2 LQKENI. V gave up 1 base and J gave up 1 base, with 10 bases separating them. The DNA for the CDR3 is TGTGCCAGCTCACCACGTTTCGCGACCCAAGAGACCCAGTACTTC. Protein: CASSPRFATQETQYF.

This sequence joins TRBV4-2 and TRBJ2-7; D perhaps matches TRBD1 (6 bases). V was cut by 2 bases and J by 3 bases, with 17 bases left in between. CDR1 and CDR2 from the germline V gene are LGHNA and YNFKEQ. The CDR3 has 16 amino acids. Here the CDR3 reads CASSQSGWDTNYEQYF. The DNA of the CDR3 is TGTGCCAGCAGCCAAAGTGGCTGGGACACTAACTACGAGCAGTACTTC.

DNA for the CDR3: TGTGCCAGCAGCCGTCTAGCGCAAGAGACCCAGTACTTC. It encodes CASSRLAQETQYF. This chain joins TRBV28 and TRBJ2-5; D perhaps matches TRBD2 (6 bases). The CDR3 spans 13 residues. Germline CDR1 reads MDHEN; CDR2 reads SYDVKM. V lost 6 bases, J lost 2 bases, and 10 bases lay in between.

The DNA of the CDR3 is TGTGCCAGCCGCAAACCGGGACTAGCGGCTGGGGAGCAGTACTTC. It is translated as CASRKPGLAAGEQYF. This sequence joins TRBV6-5 and TRBJ2-7, with 11 nucleotides matching TRBD2. CDR1 and CDR2 from the germline V gene are MNHEY and SVGAGI. The V and J ends lost 8 bases and 7 bases, in that order; junction bases with no gene match: 13. The CDR3 contains 15 residues.

V gene TRBV10-3 combines with J gene TRBJ2-7; 9 positions match TRBD1. From germline, CDR1 is ENHRY and CDR2 SYGVKD. This CDR3 has 15 amino acids. Trimming removed 3 bases from V and 7 bases from J; junction bases left unmatched: 10. The chain's CDR3 is CAISDPGQGHLEQYF. CDR3 sequence (DNA): TGTGCCATCAGTGACCCGGGACAGGGACATCTTGAGCAGTACTTC.

The chain is built from TRBV7-9 and TRBJ2-7, with 9 bases matching TRBD1. CDR3 length: 14 amino acids. Looked up from germline, CDR1 is SEHNR and CDR2 is FQNEAQ (reference sequence). V trimming: 3 bases; J trimming: 6 bases; junction bases outside the gene matches: 6. For the CDR3, the DNA is TGTGCCAGCAGCTTGGGGGACAGGGTTCGCGAGCAGTACTTC. Protein: CASSLGDRVREQYF.

The rearrangement links TRBV19 to TRBJ1-5, with D possibly TRBD1 on 6 matching bases. Germline assignment: CDR1 LNHDA and CDR2 SQIVND (reference sequence). The CDR3 extends over 16 amino acids. Trimming left V 9 bases short and J 2 bases short, with 20 bases between. CDR3: CASNLPGTRGNQPQHF. For the CDR3, the DNA is TGTGCCAGCAACCTCCCGGGGACACGGGGCAATCAGCCCCAGCATTTT.

The chain is built from TRBV5-4 and TRBJ2-1; perhaps D is TRBD1 or TRBD2 (5 bases each). Trimming took off 7 bases at V and 4 bases at J, with 18 bases between the two ends. The germline CDR1 and CDR2 sequences are SGHNT and YYREEE (reference sequence). This CDR3 spans 15 amino acids. The CDR3 here is CASVRGQGSYNEQFF. The CDR3 nucleotides are TGTGCCAGCGTCAGAGGGCAGGGCTCATACAATGAGCAGTTCTTC.

This rearrangement joins TRBV28 to TRBJ2-7; D is undetermined. Germline CDR1 is MDHEN and CDR2 is SYDVKM. The V end was cut by 7 bases, the J end by 6 bases, with 13 bases between. There are 12 residues in the CDR3. The CDR3 loop is CASTQPLGEQYF. The CDR3 coding sequence is TGTGCCAGCACCCAACCTTTGGGCGAGCAGTACTTC.

The V gene is TRBV9, the J gene TRBJ2-2; D tentatively fits TRBD1 or TRBD2 (5 bases each). Germline CDR1 SGDLS, CDR2 YYNGEE. CDR3 length: 16 amino acids. Trimming removed 3 bases at V and 4 bases at J, with 16 bases between. Here the CDR3 DNA reads TGTGCCAGCAGCGCCCGATCGGGACCTGCCACCGGGGAGCTGTTTTTT. Translated: CASSARSGPATGELFF. The full variable domain, with the rest looked up from reference TRBV9 and TRBJ2-2, is DSGVTQTPKHLITATGQRVTLRCSPRSGDLSVYWYQQSLDQGLQFLIQYYNGEERAKGNILERFSAQQFPDLHSELNLSSLELGDSALYFCASSARSGPATGELFFGEGSRLTVL.

The chain links TRBV10-1 to TRBJ2-1; weak D call: TRBD1 (6 bases). The V end was cut by 0 bases, the J end by 5 bases, with 11 bases between. The CDR3 runs to 15 residues. CDR1 and CDR2 (germline): WNHNN, SYGVQD (reference sequence). Written as DNA, the CDR3 is TGCGCCAGCAGTGAGTCCCAGGGGTCCCACAATGAGCAGTTCTTC. Residues: CASSESQGSHNEQFF.

The genes are TRBV6-1 and TRBJ2-3; 10 bases agree with TRBD2. CDR3 length equals 15 residues. In germline, CDR1 is MNHNS, CDR2 SASEGT. V lost 6 bases to trimming and J lost 3 bases; unmatched junction nucleotides: 6. CDR3 in amino acids: CASRGLARSTDTQYF. The DNA for the CDR3 is TGTGCCAGCAGGGGACTAGCGCGATCGACAGATACGCAGTATTTT.

Regarding this clone: Other DNA sequences of this sample code for an identical CDR3. The V and J genes are TRBV27 and TRBJ2-3; D not certain. CDR3 length: 13 amino acids. Germline loops: CDR1 MNHEY, CDR2 SMNVEV (reference sequence). The V gene lost 2 bases and the J gene lost 1 base, with 4 bases spanning the gap. Here the CDR3 DNA reads TGTGCCAGCAGTTTACGCCGCACAGATACGCAGTATTTT. It is translated as CASSLRRTDTQYF.

In its sample, this clone was seen once. Other nucleotide sequences from this sample produce the same CDR3. The CDR3, as DNA: TGTGCCAGCGGGGACAGGAAAAACATTCAGTACTTC. It is translated as CASGDRKNIQYF. The chain links TRBV2 to TRBJ2-4, with 8 bases fitting TRBD1. The CDR3 runs 12 residues. In germline, CDR1 is SNHLY, CDR2 FYNNEI. The junction had 1 base not matched to a gene; V was cut back by 8 bases and J by 4 bases.

The V call is TRBV21-1, the J call TRBJ1-1; the D call in the table, TRBD1, was not verified against the DNA. TRBV21-1 is an annotated pseudogene. The CDR3 length is 16 residues. The CDR3 DNA is TGTGCCAGCAGCAAAGCGCTTAGGGGCGGCTGCACTGAAGCTTTCTTT. It is translated as CASSKALRGGCTEAFF.

The V and J genes are TRBV6-6 and TRBJ2-7; D may be TRBD1 (6 bases). Deletions cut 5 bases from V and 2 bases from J, with 10 bases between. In germline, CDR1 is MNHNY, CDR2 SVGAGI (reference sequence). The CDR3 extends over 13 amino acids. Here the CDR3 reads CASSRDTTYEQYF. The CDR3, as DNA: TGTGCCAGCAGTCGGGACACTACCTACGAGCAGTACTTC.

The chain carries TRBV7-9 and TRBJ1-2; no reliable D call. This CDR3 is built from 12 residues. V was shortened by 5 bases and J by 8 bases, with 12 bases between the two germline ends. Per germline, CDR1 SEHNR and CDR2 FQNEAQ (reference sequence). The CDR3 DNA reads as TGTGCCAGCAGCATGGTACTCCCCGGCTACACCTTC. It encodes CASSMVLPGYTF.